A selection of T cell receptor beta chains follows, all from one sample in a study of response to subunit inactivated influenza vaccine. TCRdb re-derived calls from the RT-PCR reads in MiXCR, one entry per CDR3 protein. The profile covers some 600,000 distinct CDR3 sequences, with approximately 14% appearing a single time and approximately 7.6% taken by the ten largest. Here the sequenced sample was PBMCs from blood, taken roughly 2 weeks before vaccination. All receptors come from a man over 45 who received an inactivated influenza vaccine. The CDR3 runs from the conserved cysteine through the conserved F or W. D genes are given only for firm matches. Some rows have no size entry. The others give once, few or many, or a class for an expanded clone.

>few|TRBJ1-5|.|TRBV6-1
CASSVAGYSNQPQHF
TGTGCCAGCAGTGTGGCGGGGTATAGCAATCAGCCCCAGCATTTT
>few|TRBJ2-5|.|TRBV11-2
CASMGEETQYF
TGTGCCAGTATGGGGGAGGAGACCCAGTACTTC
>.|TRBJ2-7|.|TRBV6-5
CASRYTQTYEQYF
TGTGCCAGCAGGTACACACAAACCTACGAGCAGTACTTC
>few|TRBJ2-2|.|TRBV20-1
CSARDSGTTNTGELFF
TGCAGTGCTAGAGATTCCGGGACAACGAACACCGGGGAGCTGTTTTTT
>.|TRBJ2-3|TRBD2|TRBV9
CASSTGRTSISDTQYF
TGTGCCAGCAGCACCGGAAGGACTAGCATTTCAGATACGCAGTATTTT
>few|TRBJ1-6|.|TRBV14
CASSQGLEALHF
TGTGCCAGCAGCCAAGGTCTTGAGGCCCTCCACTTT
>.|TRBJ1-5|.|TRBV7-2
CASSLVGSDQPQHF
TGTGCCAGCAGCTTAGTTGGATCCGATCAGCCCCAGCATTTT
>.|TRBJ1-5|.|TRBV2
CASTYSFNQPQHF
TGTGCCAGCACTTACAGCTTTAATCAGCCCCAGCATTTT
>.|TRBJ2-1|.|TRBV11-2
CASSSLILNEQFF
TGTGCCAGCAGCTCCTTAATTCTAAATGAGCAGTTCTTC
>.|TRBJ1-5|.|TRBV21-1
CASSKRGYNQPQHF
TGTGCCAGCAGCAAACGTGGCTACAATCAGCCCCAGCATTTT
>many|TRBJ2-3|.|TRBV29-1
CSVVQPYRTDTQYF
TGCAGCGTTGTGCAGCCTTATAGAACAGATACGCAGTATTTT
>few|TRBJ1-2|.|TRBV5-1
CASSQDVDYGYTF
TGCGCCAGCAGCCAGGACGTTGACTATGGCTACACCTTC
>.|TRBJ2-5|.|TRBV15
CATSRDRAGEETQYF
TGTGCCACCAGCAGAGACCGAGCGGGTGAAGAGACCCAGTACTTC
>.|TRBJ1-2|.|TRBV20-1
CSATTTSGGYTF
TGCAGTGCTACGACGACCAGTGGAGGCTACACCTTC
>.|TRBJ2-3|.|TRBV15
CATSRDNGGQDTQYF
TGTGCCACCAGCAGAGATAACGGGGGCCAAGATACGCAGTATTTT
>.|TRBJ2-7|.|TRBV7-2
CASSLSPAVIFF
TGTGCCAGCAGCTTATCGCCCGCAGTTATTTTCTTC
>few|TRBJ2-1|TRBD1|TRBV20-1
CSGPGQVSYNEQFF
TGCAGTGGGCCGGGACAGGTCTCCTACAATGAGCAGTTCTTC
>few|TRBJ2-5|.|TRBV18
CASSPKGFQETQYF
TGTGCCAGCTCACCAAAGGGCTTCCAAGAGACCCAGTACTTC
>few|TRBJ1-1|TRBD1|TRBV29-1
CSVEQGAGTEAFF
TGCAGCGTAGAACAGGGGGCGGGGACTGAAGCTTTCTTT
>.|TRBJ2-7|TRBD2|TRBV24-1
CATSDPRAGGPDEQYF
TGTGCCACCAGTGATCCGAGAGCGGGAGGGCCAGACGAGCAGTACTTC
>few|TRBJ2-5|.|TRBV5-1
CASRREVETQYF
TGCGCCAGCCGGCGGGAAGTGGAGACCCAGTACTTC
>.|TRBJ2-2|TRBD2|TRBV6-2/TRBV6-3
CASTLAGTNTGELFF
TGTGCCAGCACCCTAGCGGGAACGAACACCGGGGAGCTGTTTTTT
>few|TRBJ1-5|.|TRBV28
CASRRQYREPQHF
TGTGCCAGCCGGAGACAGTACCGGGAGCCCCAGCATTTT
>few|TRBJ2-5|.|TRBV20-1
CSARDLLPETQYF
TGCAGTGCTAGAGATCTGCTCCCAGAGACCCAGTACTTC
>.|TRBJ1-2|.|TRBV6-1
CASSSGTAYYGYTF
TGTGCCAGCAGCTCAGGGACCGCATACTATGGCTACACCTTC
>.|TRBJ2-7|.|TRBV11-2
CASSLSFGGSGDLYEQYF
TGTGCCAGCAGCTTATCATTCGGCGGGTCGGGGGATCTCTACGAGCAGTACTTC
>.|TRBJ2-2|TRBD2|TRBV18
CASSQLGLAANTGELFF
TGTGCCAGCTCACAACTGGGACTAGCGGCGAACACCGGGGAGCTGTTTTTT
>many|TRBJ2-2|TRBD2|TRBV7-2
CASSRLAGGVTGELFF
TGTGCCAGCAGCCGTCTAGCGGGGGGTGTCACCGGGGAGCTGTTTTTT
>.|TRBJ2-5|.|TRBV12-3/TRBV12-4
CASSLVSGSGGETQYF
TGTGCCAGCAGTTTAGTTTCGGGGTCGGGTGGTGAGACCCAGTACTTC
>many|TRBJ2-7|TRBD2|TRBV28
CASSSLGLLRLEQYF
TGTGCCAGCAGTTCCCTGGGACTACTCAGGCTCGAGCAGTACTTC
>.|TRBJ2-7|.|TRBV20-1
CSALPLKGVEQYF
TGCAGTGCCCTACCCTTGAAAGGCGTCGAGCAGTACTTC
>many|TRBJ2-2|TRBD1|TRBV5-1
CASSPGQGVAGELFF
TGCGCCAGCAGCCCGGGACAGGGGGTTGCCGGGGAGCTGTTTTTT
>.|TRBJ2-4|TRBD2|TRBV5-1
CASTSTSGGDIQYF
TGCGCCAGCACATCGACTAGCGGGGGTGACATTCAGTACTTC
>.|TRBJ2-1|TRBD2|TRBV9
CASSVVTSGVGEQFF
TGTGCCAGCAGCGTGGTGACTAGCGGGGTTGGTGAGCAGTTCTTC
>few|TRBJ2-4|TRBD2|TRBV29-1
CSVFLAGGGAKNIQYF
TGCAGCGTTTTTTTAGCGGGAGGTGGGGCCAAAAACATTCAGTACTTC
>.|TRBJ1-1|.|TRBV12-3/TRBV12-4
CASVGDWAEAFF
TGTGCCAGCGTTGGGGATTGGGCTGAAGCTTTCTTT
>few|TRBJ2-7|TRBD2|TRBV4-3
CASSQGGPALAGDDYEQYF
TGCGCCAGCAGCCAAGGGGGCCCTGCCTTAGCGGGAGACGACTACGAGCAGTACTTC
>.|TRBJ2-2|TRBD1|TRBV4-2
CASSHINRDRGSGELFF
TGTGCCAGCAGCCATATCAACCGGGACAGGGGATCCGGGGAGCTGTTTTTT
>few|TRBJ1-5|.|TRBV7-8
CASTLGGWSNQPQHF
TGTGCCAGCACCTTAGGGGGTTGGAGCAATCAGCCCCAGCATTTT
>.|TRBJ1-1|.|TRBV13
CASSLSVMNTEAFF
TGTGCCAGCAGCTTAAGTGTCATGAACACTGAAGCTTTCTTT
>few|TRBJ1-1|.|TRBV9
CASSVGGLATNTEAFF
TGTGCCAGCAGCGTAGGGGGCTTGGCGACGAACACTGAAGCTTTCTTT
>many|TRBJ2-5|.|TRBV29-1
CSVHHGTETQYF
TGCAGCGTTCATCACGGGACGGAGACCCAGTACTTC
>few|TRBJ1-2|.|TRBV2
CASSETLGYGYTF
TGTGCCAGCAGTGAAACTCTGGGGTATGGCTACACCTTC
>many|TRBJ1-3|.|TRBV27
CASSLRGSGNTIYF
TGTGCCAGCAGCCTCAGGGGATCCGGAAACACCATATATTTT
>.|TRBJ2-1|TRBD1|TRBV6-5
CASSYGRGTEQFF
TGTGCCAGCAGTTACGGCAGGGGGACTGAGCAGTTCTTC
>few|TRBJ2-5|TRBD2|TRBV19
CASSETSGMFEPQYF
TGTGCCAGTAGTGAGACTAGCGGGATGTTTGAGCCCCAGTACTTC
>.|TRBJ1-4|.|TRBV7-9
CASSSNAGTGEKLFF
TGTGCCAGCAGCTCCAACGCCGGGACGGGCGAAAAACTGTTTTTT
>many|TRBJ2-1|.|TRBV12-3/TRBV12-4
CASSFGGAPYNEQFF
TGTGCCAGCAGTTTTGGCGGGGCGCCCTACAATGAGCAGTTCTTC